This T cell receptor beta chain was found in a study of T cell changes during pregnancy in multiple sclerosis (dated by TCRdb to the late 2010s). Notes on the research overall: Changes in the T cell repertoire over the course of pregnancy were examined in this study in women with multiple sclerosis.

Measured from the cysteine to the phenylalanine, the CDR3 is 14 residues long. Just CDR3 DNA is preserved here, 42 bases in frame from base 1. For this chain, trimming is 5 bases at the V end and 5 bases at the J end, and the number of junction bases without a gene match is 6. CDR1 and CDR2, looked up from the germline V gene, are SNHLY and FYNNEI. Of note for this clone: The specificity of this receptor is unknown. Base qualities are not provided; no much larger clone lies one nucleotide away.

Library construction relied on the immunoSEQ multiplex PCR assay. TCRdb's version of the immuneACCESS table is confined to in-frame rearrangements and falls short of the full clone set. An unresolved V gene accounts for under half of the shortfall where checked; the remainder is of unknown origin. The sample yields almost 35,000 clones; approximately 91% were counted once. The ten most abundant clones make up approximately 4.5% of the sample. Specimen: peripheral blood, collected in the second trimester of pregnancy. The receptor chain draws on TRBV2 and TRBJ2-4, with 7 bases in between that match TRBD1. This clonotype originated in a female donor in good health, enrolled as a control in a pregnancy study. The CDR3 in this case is CASSPGQRENIQYF. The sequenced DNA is TGTGCCAGCAGTCCGGGACAGCGAGAAAACATTCAGTACTTC.